The 18 T cell receptor beta chains below all came from one sample that was sequenced in a study of blood T cells in healthy people across ages. For the second PCR, which ran for about 7 to 11 cycles, a sample-barcoded 5' primer and a J-beta primer mix were used. A single record per CDR3 protein comes from TCRdb applying MiXCR to the 5' RACE reads. The sample holds around 1,500,000 distinct CDR3 sequences, roughly 28% seen once. What was sequenced was blood. All receptors derive from a woman younger than 45 in good health.

This sequence joins TRBV9 and TRBJ1-2, with D hard to call. This CDR3 comprises 14 residues. Trimming shortened V by 0 bases and J by 3 bases, and 9 bases separated the two germline ends. CDR1 is SGDLS and CDR2 is YYNGEE in the germline V gene. In DNA form, the CDR3 reads TGTGCCAGCAGCGTAGGGTCCCCTGACTATGGCTACACCTTC. Amino acid sequence: CASSVGSPDYGYTF. Together with reference TRBV9 and TRBJ1-2, the CDR3 gives the full variable domain: DSGVTQTPKHLITATGQRVTLRCSPRSGDLSVYWYQQSLDQGLQFLIQYYNGEERAKGNILERFSAQQFPDLHSELNLSSLELGDSALYFCASSVGSPDYGYTFGSGTRLTVV.

This clonotype was detected ten times or more. The gene calls are TRBV6-1 and TRBJ1-6, with D unresolved. The CDR3 sequence is 18 residues long. V was trimmed by 6 bases and J by 0 bases, leaving 18 bases between them. CDR1 and CDR2 (germline): MNHNS, SASEGT. DNA of the CDR3: TGTGCCAGCAGCTCCAAACGGGGAAAGGTCTCCTATAATTCACCCCTCCACTTT. It yields the protein CASSSKRGKVSYNSPLHF.

The chain combines TRBV7-2 with TRBJ2-1, with 11 nucleotides matching TRBD1. With 5 bases clipped from V and 5 bases from J, the junction kept 8 bases outside the gene matches. From germline, CDR1 is SGHTA and CDR2 FQGNSA. The CDR3 contains 16 residues. Here the CDR3 reads CASSLSPGQGDNEQFF. The CDR3 bases are TGTGCCAGCAGCCTCTCCCCGGGACAGGGGGACAATGAGCAGTTCTTC. Using reference TRBV7-2 and TRBJ2-1 for the parts outside the CDR3, the full variable domain is GAGVSQSPSNKVTEKGKDVELRCDPISGHTALYWYRQSLGQGLEFLIYFQGNSAPDKSGLPSDRFSAERTGGSVSTLTIQRTQQEDSAVYLCASSLSPGQGDNEQFFGPGTRLTVL.

This chain links TRBV18 with TRBJ2-1; 11 nucleotides align to TRBD1. The CDR3 covers 16 residues. Germline lookup yields CDR1 KGHSH and CDR2 LQKENI. Trimming cost V 2 bases and J 4 bases; bases outside gene matches: 4. The chain's CDR3 is CASSPAGQGGYNEQFF. The CDR3, as DNA: TGTGCCAGCTCACCAGCGGGACAGGGGGGTTACAATGAGCAGTTCTTC.

This clonotype was observed at least ten times. The V gene is TRBV7-9, the J gene TRBJ2-6; no clear D. The V end was cut by 0 bases, the J end by 4 bases, with 7 bases between. The germline gives CDR1 SEHNR, CDR2 FQNEAQ (reference sequence). The length of the CDR3 is 15 residues. As DNA, the CDR3 is TGTGCCAGCAGCTTAGCGCAGGCGGGGGCCAACGTCCTGACTTTC. Residues: CASSLAQAGANVLTF.

This clonotype was detected a few times. This chain joins TRBV21-1 and TRBJ2-7; TRBD1 reflects the table's D call only, with no check against the DNA. TRBV21-1 is labeled a pseudogene. There are 15 residues in the CDR3. CDR3 in DNA: TGTGCCAGCAGGACCGGGACAGGGGCGACCTACGAGCAGTACTTC. This encodes CASRTGTGATYEQYF.

In its sample, this clonotype was seen many times. The gene calls are TRBV5-1 and TRBJ2-7; 7 positions match TRBD1. Germline CDR1 reads SGHRS; CDR2 reads YFSETQ. The CDR3 extends over 15 amino acids. V lost 6 bases, J lost 4 bases, and 13 bases stayed unmatched. The CDR3 spells CASNSRPGQQYEQYF. The CDR3 coding sequence is TGCGCCAGCAACAGCAGACCGGGACAGCAGTACGAGCAGTACTTC.

This clonotype was found many times. This rearrangement joins TRBV27 to TRBJ2-7; D is unresolved. The CDR3 is 15 residues long. With 1 base removed from V and 0 bases from J, the gap between germline ends came to 10 bases. CDR1 is MNHEY, CDR2 SMNVEV, per germline (reference sequence). CDR3 sequence reads: CASSLWYSGSYEQYF. Written as DNA, the CDR3 is TGTGCCAGCAGTTTATGGTATTCGGGCTCCTACGAGCAGTACTTC.

This clonotype has only a few counts. The chain has TRBV5-4 and TRBJ2-3; 7 nucleotides agree with TRBD1. CDR1 and CDR2 from the germline V gene are SGHNT and YYREEE (reference sequence). After removal of 3 bases from V and 0 bases from J, the junction contained 10 bases not matched to a gene. The CDR3 is made up of 17 amino acids. CDR3 DNA sequence: TGTGCCAGCAGCTCAGGGGGTGGGCCGCCTAGCACAGATACGCAGTATTTT. This codes for CASSSGGGPPSTDTQYF.

This clonotype was detected many times. V usage is TRBV7-2 and J usage is TRBJ2-5, with 10 bases identical to TRBD1. After removal of 4 bases from V and 4 bases from J, the junction contained 9 bases not matched to a gene. The CDR3 length is 16 residues. The germline gives CDR1 SGHTA, CDR2 FQGNSA. The CDR3 sequence is CASSSGQGISGETQYF. CDR3 nucleotide sequence: TGTGCCAGCAGCTCGGGACAGGGGATAAGTGGAGAGACCCAGTACTTC.

This clonotype was detected a few times. The rearrangement joins TRBV29-1 to TRBJ2-3, with 10 nucleotides matching TRBD1. Trimming cost V 6 bases and J 5 bases; bases outside gene matches: 8. The CDR3 loop spans 14 amino acids. Germline CDR1 and CDR2: SQVTM and ANQGSEA. The CDR3 nucleotides are TGCAGCGTGGTTGAGACAGGGGGCGGAGATACGCAGTATTTT. Amino acids: CSVVETGGGDTQYF.

V usage is TRBV10-3 and J usage is TRBJ2-2; 9 bases fit TRBD1. Trimming cost V 4 bases and J 3 bases; bases outside gene matches: 6. The CDR3 consists of 16 residues. Germline V lookup: CDR1 ENHRY, CDR2 SYGVKD. In DNA, the CDR3 is TGTGCCATCAGTGCCTCGGACAGGGGAGACACCGGGGAGCTGTTTTTT. Its protein product is CAISASDRGDTGELFF.

The chain links TRBV12-5 to TRBJ1-1; no clear D. Germline V gives CDR1 LGHNT, CDR2 FRNRAP. The CDR3 runs to 16 residues. V lost 5 bases and J 4 bases, leaving 20 bases between the germline ends. The CDR3 spells CASGPRGLTRFTEAFF. The CDR3 bases are TGTGCTAGTGGTCCCCGAGGGCTTACCCGATTCACTGAAGCTTTCTTT.

The sample holds many counts of this clonotype. The chain carries TRBV7-9 and TRBJ2-4, with 9 bases identical to TRBD1. Germline CDR1 and CDR2: SEHNR and FQNEAQ (reference sequence). CDR3 size: 14 residues. V dropped 4 bases and J dropped 9; count of bases not matched to a gene: 7. The CDR3 bases are TGTGCCAGCAGCTCATCCGGGACAGGGTCCATTCAGTACTTC. Amino acids: CASSSSGTGSIQYF. The variable domain in full, with the rest retrieved from reference TRBV7-9 and TRBJ2-4, is DTGVSQNPRHKITKRGQNVTFRCDPISEHNRLYWYRQTLGQGPEFLTYFQNEAQLEKSRLLSDRFSAERPKGSFSTLEIQRTEQGDSAMYLCASSSSGTGSIQYFGAGTRLSVL.

This chain connects TRBV20-1 to TRBJ2-2; 7 nucleotides match TRBD2. The V gene end was trimmed by 2 bases and the J gene end by 7 bases; junction bases not matched to a gene: 7. Germline loops: CDR1 DFQATT, CDR2 SNEGSKA (reference sequence). The CDR3 sequence is 14 residues long. The CDR3 coding sequence is TGCAGTGCTAGACCGTCCGGGAGGATCGGGGAGCTGTTTTTT. Encoded protein: CSARPSGRIGELFF.

This clonotype was seen more than once but under ten times. The rearrangement joins TRBV7-8 to TRBJ1-1; the D gene is possibly TRBD1 (6 bases). Per germline, CDR1 SGHVS and CDR2 FQNEAQ. Trimming cost V 1 base and J 5 bases, with 11 bases left between them. The CDR3 runs to 14 residues. CDR3 bases: TGTGCCAGCAGCTTAGGGGGGGCTGGGACTGAAGCTTTCTTT. Residues: CASSLGGAGTEAFF.

In its sample, this clonotype was seen a few times. This chain's CDR3 is CASSLNQDRELFF. In DNA form, the CDR3 reads TGTGCCAGCAGCTTGAACCAGGACCGGGAGCTGTTTTTT. This chain joins TRBV7-7 and TRBJ2-2; D gene ambiguous. V was clipped by 3 bases and J by 9 bases, with 11 bases between them. The CDR3 contains 13 residues. The germline V gene encodes CDR1 SSHAT and CDR2 FNYEAQ (reference sequence).

This clonotype was found a few times. The chain has TRBV7-2 and TRBJ2-7, with 8 bases aligning to TRBD2. The CDR3 spans 15 residues. Germline V gives CDR1 SGHTA, CDR2 FQGNSA. Unmatched junction bases numbered 11, after V lost 5 bases and J lost 5 bases. Here the CDR3 reads CASSIHLSSGNEQYF. The DNA for the CDR3 is TGTGCCAGCAGCATACATCTGAGTAGCGGGAACGAGCAGTACTTC.